Each of the 21 T cell receptor beta chains below was sequenced from the same sample in a study of CD8+ T cells in alopecia areata. Indicated treatment: oral pan-JAK inhibitor, 5-10 mg twice daily. Extracted RNA was reverse transcribed into cDNA, the sequencing template. Repertoires were generated with immunoSEQ multiplex PCR, while TCRdb's copy carries only in-frame clones and drops some. Here the sample spans approximately 170,000 clones, 50% to 60% being singletons. The specimen was CD4+ T cells sorted from blood, collected at week 4, from a patient treated with tofacitinib. The receptor source for this set is a human donor with alopecia areata.

The rearrangement uses TRBV7-2 and TRBJ2-3; D tentatively fits TRBD1 or TRBD2 (5 bases each). Trimming stripped 3 bases from V and 15 bases from J, with 13 bases between. The CDR3 extends over 11 amino acids. From germline, CDR1 is SGHTA and CDR2 FQGNSA. CDR3 DNA: TGTGCCAGCAGCTTTGACCGGGACCGTTATTTT. The encoded protein is CASSFDRDRYF.

The chain employs TRBV5-4 and TRBJ2-5; the match to TRBD2 covers 12 bases. From germline, CDR1 is SGHNT and CDR2 YYREEE (reference sequence). The ends lost 6 bases at V and 1 base at J; junction bases unmatched: 4. The CDR3 contains 15 residues. CDR3 protein: CASKETSGSQETQYF. The CDR3, as DNA: TGTGCCAGCAAGGAGACTAGCGGGAGCCAAGAGACCCAGTACTTC.

V is TRBV29-1 and J is TRBJ2-3, with TRBD1 matching 9 bases. CDR3 length equals 14 residues. The V gene's germline CDR1 is SQVTM and CDR2 ANQGSEA. Germline trimming cut 6 bases from V and 0 bases from J; bases unmatched to any gene: 4. CDR3 DNA sequence: TGCAGCGTCTCCGGGACAGGGAGCACAGATACGCAGTATTTT. Protein sequence: CSVSGTGSTDTQYF.

This clone came up once. This sequence joins TRBV2 and TRBJ2-2; no definite D call. Trimming took off 6 bases at V and 3 bases at J, with 11 bases between the two ends. Germline V CDR1 and CDR2: SNHLY, FYNNEI. The CDR3 sequence is 14 residues long. The CDR3 nucleotides are TGTGCCAGCAGGCCAGTTCAGCACACCGGGGAGCTGTTTTTT. Protein product: CASRPVQHTGELFF. The entire variable domain, with the rest obtained from reference TRBV2 and TRBJ2-2, is as follows: EPEVTQTPSHQVTQMGQEVILRCVPISNHLYFYWYRQILGQKVEFLVSFYNNEISEKSEIFDDQFSVERPDGSNFTLKIRSTKLEDSAMYFCASRPVQHTGELFFGEGSRLTVL.

This chain links TRBV27 with TRBJ2-7, with D possibly TRBD2 on 7 matching bases. V was trimmed by 6 bases and J by 1 base, leaving 19 bases between them. CDR3 length: 16 residues. The germline V gene encodes CDR1 MNHEY and CDR2 SMNVEV (reference sequence). This CDR3 is CASRLGGANPSYEQYF. In DNA, the CDR3 is TGTGCCAGCAGGTTGGGGGGGGCGAACCCTTCCTACGAGCAGTACTTC.

CDR3 sequence reads: CASMGTSGRHYEQYF. The CDR3, as DNA: TGTGCCAGCATGGGGACTAGCGGGAGGCACTACGAGCAGTACTTC. This sequence joins TRBV6-5 and TRBJ2-7; 15 bases fit TRBD2. From germline, CDR1 is MNHEY and CDR2 SVGAGI. The CDR3 length is 15 residues. V trimming: 7 bases; J trimming: 3 bases; junction bases outside the gene matches: 4.

V is TRBV9 and J is TRBJ2-1; D is ambiguous. V lost 4 bases, J lost 4 bases, and 12 bases lay in between. Germline values: CDR1 SGDLS, CDR2 YYNGEE. The CDR3 extends over 14 amino acids. CDR3 amino acids: CASSLEGRYNEQFF. CDR3 in DNA: TGTGCCAGCAGCCTAGAAGGACGATACAATGAGCAGTTCTTC.

The gene calls are TRBV6-6 and TRBJ2-7, with D perhaps matching TRBD1 or TRBD2 (5 bases each). The length of the CDR3 is 15 residues. CDR1 and CDR2 from the germline V gene are MNHNY and SVGAGI (reference sequence). Trimming pared 10 bases from V and 4 bases from J, leaving 23 bases between. Written as DNA, the CDR3 is TGTGCCACCATTACCGACGGGGCGTCAAGGTACGAGCAGTACTTC. Encoded protein: CATITDGASRYEQYF.

The chain is built from TRBV5-1 and TRBJ1-1; 9 bases agree with TRBD1. J gave up 4 bases and V 3 bases, and 10 bases lay outside the gene matches. Looked up from germline, CDR1 is SGHRS and CDR2 is YFSETQ. The CDR3 spans 16 residues. The CDR3 protein is CASSYRGLQGGTEAFF. The CDR3 bases are TGCGCCAGCAGCTACAGGGGGCTGCAAGGGGGCACTGAAGCTTTCTTT.

This clone has a handful of counts. The V and J genes are TRBV25-1 and TRBJ1-4, with D possibly matching TRBD1 (5 bases). The CDR3 consists of 16 residues. Looked up from germline, CDR1 is MGHDK and CDR2 is SYGVNS. V shed 2 bases and J shed 7 bases, with 17 bases lying between them. The CDR3, as DNA: TGTGCCAGCAGTGAACGGGGGGGAAGGGTTGGTGAAAAACTGTTTTTT. This codes for CASSERGGRVGEKLFF.

V gene TRBV5-1 combines with J gene TRBJ2-5; D perhaps matches TRBD2 (6 bases). The CDR3 has 15 residues. Germline V gene lookup returns CDR1 SGHRS and CDR2 YFSETQ. V lost 2 bases and J lost 7, with 18 bases in between. As DNA, the CDR3 is TGCGCCAGCAGCTTAGCCGCGGGGCTAGATGGGACCCAGTACTTC. It codes for CASSLAAGLDGTQYF.

The chain joins TRBV29-1 to TRBJ2-1, with 10 bases identical to TRBD2. The CDR3 length is 16 residues. In germline, CDR1 is SQVTM, CDR2 ANQGSEA. V lost 4 bases, J lost 9 bases, and 15 bases stayed unmatched. CDR3 sequence: CSVGLLAGGQPFEQFF. In nucleotides, the CDR3 is TGCAGCGTTGGACTTTTAGCGGGGGGACAACCGTTTGAGCAGTTCTTC.

The chain is built from TRBV15 and TRBJ1-5; D possibly corresponds to TRBD1 (5 bases). The germline CDR1 and CDR2 sequences are LNHNV and YYDKDF (reference sequence). The CDR3 extends over 17 amino acids. V was clipped by 1 base and J by 7 bases, with 20 bases between them. The CDR3 coding sequence is TGTGCCACCAGCAGAGCTCTCTTGGGACCCGGGGGGCAGCCCCAGCATTTT. This translates into CATSRALLGPGGQPQHF.

In its sample, this clone was seen a few times. This chain connects TRBV6-6 to TRBJ2-7, with 7 bases that match TRBD2. The germline V gene has CDR1 MNHNY and CDR2 SVGAGI (reference sequence). The junction had 3 bases not matched to a gene; V was cut back by 2 bases and J by 5 bases. This CDR3 is 13 amino acids long. CDR3 protein: CASSYGRADEQYF. The CDR3, as DNA: TGTGCCAGCAGTTACGGGAGGGCCGACGAGCAGTACTTC.

The chain links TRBV29-1 to TRBJ1-2; D might be TRBD1 (5 bases). Germline V gene sequence: CDR1 SQVTM, CDR2 ANQGSEA. The CDR3 is made up of 12 amino acids. V dropped 4 bases and J dropped 0 bases, with 6 bases sitting between them. The DNA for the CDR3 is TGCAGCGTTGGACAGACTAACTATGGCTACACCTTC. Its translation is CSVGQTNYGYTF.

This chain connects TRBV7-9 to TRBJ2-5; D might be TRBD1 (5 bases). V lost 2 bases to trimming and J lost 5 bases, with 9 bases between them. Germline lookup yields CDR1 SEHNR and CDR2 FQNEAQ (reference sequence). This CDR3 has 13 amino acids. The CDR3 bases are TGTGCCAGCAGCTTACTGAAGGGGGAGACCCAGTACTTC. This translates into CASSLLKGETQYF.

The gene calls are TRBV29-1 and TRBJ2-3; no clear D. Trimming took off 5 bases at V and 6 bases at J, with 12 bases between the two ends. CDR1 is SQVTM, CDR2 ANQGSEA, per germline. CDR3 length: 12 residues. In nucleotides, the CDR3 is TGCAGCGTTCCAAGAGAATTTGATACGCAGTATTTT. Translation: CSVPREFDTQYF.

This chain joins TRBV29-1 and TRBJ2-7; D uncertain. This CDR3 spans 11 amino acids. Per germline, CDR1 SQVTM and CDR2 ANQGSEA. Trimming shortened V by 4 bases and J by 3 bases, and 7 bases separated the two germline ends. In DNA form, the CDR3 reads TGCAGCGTTGGTCAGGTCTACGAGCAGTACTTC. It is translated as CSVGQVYEQYF.

V usage is TRBV7-9 and J usage is TRBJ2-7; 7 bases match TRBD2. This CDR3 is 16 amino acids long. The junction had 5 bases not matched to a gene; V was cut back by 0 bases and J by 0 bases. CDR1 is SEHNR and CDR2 is FQNEAQ in the germline V gene (reference sequence). CDR3: CASSLAQGGSSYEQYF. Written as DNA, the CDR3 is TGTGCCAGCAGCTTAGCGCAGGGCGGGAGCTCCTACGAGCAGTACTTC. Supplemented by reference TRBV7-9 and TRBJ2-7, the full variable domain reads DTGVSQNPRHKITKRGQNVTFRCDPISEHNRLYWYRQTLGQGPEFLTYFQNEAQLEKSRLLSDRFSAERPKGSFSTLEIQRTEQGDSAMYLCASSLAQGGSSYEQYFGPGTRLTVT.

The V gene is TRBV7-2, the J gene TRBJ2-1, with 10 bases lining up with TRBD2. The V gene end was trimmed by 7 bases and the J gene end by 6 bases; junction bases not matched to a gene: 9. The germline gives CDR1 SGHTA, CDR2 FQGNSA. The CDR3 spans 15 residues. The CDR3 region is CASNLRSGRANEQFF. The CDR3 DNA follows: TGTGCCAGCAACCTTCGGAGCGGGAGGGCCAATGAGCAGTTCTTC.

V gene TRBV7-3 combines with J gene TRBJ2-7, with D possibly TRBD2 on 6 matching bases. The CDR3 is 14 amino acids. The germline V gene encodes CDR1 SGHTA and CDR2 FQGTGA. The V end lost 1 base, the J end lost 4 bases, and 11 bases lay between the germline ends. CDR3 loop: CASSLSGVRYEQYF. The CDR3, as DNA: TGTGCCAGCAGCTTAAGCGGGGTTCGGTACGAGCAGTACTTC.